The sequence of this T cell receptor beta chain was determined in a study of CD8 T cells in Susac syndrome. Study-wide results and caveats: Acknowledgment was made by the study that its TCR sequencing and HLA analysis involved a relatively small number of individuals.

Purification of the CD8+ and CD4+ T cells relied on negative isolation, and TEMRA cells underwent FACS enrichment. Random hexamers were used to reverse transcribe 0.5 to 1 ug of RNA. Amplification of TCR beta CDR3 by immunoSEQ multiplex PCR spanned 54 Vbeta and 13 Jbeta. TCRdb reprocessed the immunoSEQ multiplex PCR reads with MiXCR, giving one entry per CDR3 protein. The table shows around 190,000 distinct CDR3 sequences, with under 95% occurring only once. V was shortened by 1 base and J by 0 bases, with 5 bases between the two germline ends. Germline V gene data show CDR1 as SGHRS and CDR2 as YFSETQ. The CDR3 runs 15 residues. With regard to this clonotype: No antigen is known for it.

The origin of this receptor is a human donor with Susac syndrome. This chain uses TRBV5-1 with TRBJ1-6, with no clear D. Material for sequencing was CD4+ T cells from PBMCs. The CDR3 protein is CASSLRSSYNSPLHF. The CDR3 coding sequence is TGCGCCAGCAGCTTGCGGAGCTCCTATAATTCACCCCTCCACTTT.